This entry lists 8 T cell receptor beta chains sequenced from one sample in a study of cytomegalovirus exposure and HLA in healthy donors. PCR involved 60 Vbeta and 13 Jbeta primers. Repertoires were generated with immunoSEQ multiplex PCR, while TCRdb's copy carries only in-frame clones and drops some. The sample records about 140,000 clones, 73% being singletons. Specimen: PBMCs. These TCRs come from a woman between 40 and 50 years old in good health and CMV-seronegative.

The genes are TRBV15 and TRBJ1-2, with TRBD1 identical over 7 bases. Germline CDR1 is LNHNV and CDR2 is YYDKDF (reference sequence). With V trimmed by 6 bases and J by 6 bases, 10 bases remained unmatched. The CDR3 runs to 14 residues. The CDR3 spells CATRKGAGIDGYTF. The DNA for the CDR3 is TGTGCCACCAGAAAGGGGGCGGGAATCGATGGCTACACCTTC.

This clone appeared once. This chain's CDR3 is CASSFDRFNEQFF. In DNA form, the CDR3 reads TGTGCCAGCAGCTTCGACAGGTTCAATGAGCAGTTCTTC. V gene TRBV7-2 combines with J gene TRBJ2-1, with a tentative D call TRBD1 (6 bases). The CDR3 runs to 13 residues. The germline CDR1 and CDR2 sequences are SGHTA and FQGNSA. V lost 3 bases to trimming and J lost 6 bases, with 9 bases between them.

The gene calls are TRBV19 and TRBJ1-2; D not certain. The germline V and J ends were trimmed by 5 bases and 2 bases, with 6 bases remaining between them. The length of the CDR3 is 12 residues. From germline, CDR1 is LNHDA and CDR2 SQIVND (reference sequence). The CDR3 DNA sequence: TGTGCCAGTAGTCCCGGGAACTATGGCTACACCTTC. It yields the protein CASSPGNYGYTF. Drawing the rest from reference TRBV19 and TRBJ1-2, the complete variable domain is DGGITQSPKYLFRKEGQNVTLSCEQNLNHDAMYWYRQDPGQGLRLIYYSQIVNDFQKGDIAEGYSVSREKKESFPLTVTSAQKNPTAFYLCASSPGNYGYTFGSGTRLTVV.

The chain is built from TRBV20-1 and TRBJ2-1, with D uncertain. Germline V gives CDR1 DFQATT, CDR2 SNEGSKA (reference sequence). The CDR3 runs to 11 residues. The V end lost 0 bases, the J end lost 7 bases, and 4 bases lay between the germline ends. CDR3 DNA: TGCAGTGCTAGAGATATAAATGAGCAGTTCTTC. This encodes CSARDINEQFF.

This clone showed up just once. The V gene is TRBV7-9, the J gene TRBJ1-2; 8 nucleotides align to TRBD1. The CDR3 contains 13 residues. Unmatched junction bases numbered 4, after V lost 5 bases and J lost 5 bases. Per the germline V gene, CDR1 is SEHNR and CDR2 is FQNEAQ (reference sequence). The CDR3 protein is CASSADRDYGYTF. CDR3 in DNA: TGTGCCAGCAGCGCGGACAGGGATTATGGCTACACCTTC. Full variable domain (outside the CDR3, taken from reference TRBV7-9 and TRBJ1-2): DTGVSQNPRHKITKRGQNVTFRCDPISEHNRLYWYRQTLGQGPEFLTYFQNEAQLEKSRLLSDRFSAERPKGSFSTLEIQRTEQGDSAMYLCASSADRDYGYTFGSGTRLTVV.

V usage is TRBV27 and J usage is TRBJ1-1, with D perhaps matching TRBD1 (6 bases). Germline lookup yields CDR1 MNHEY and CDR2 SMNVEV (reference sequence). Trimming left V 3 bases short and J 2 bases short, with 13 bases between. This CDR3 region has 15 residues. The chain's CDR3 is CASSFLAGVNTEAFF. DNA for the CDR3: TGTGCCAGCAGTTTTTTAGCAGGGGTAAACACTGAAGCTTTCTTT.

This chain connects TRBV5-1 to TRBJ1-5; D not resolved. In germline, CDR1 is SGHRS, CDR2 YFSETQ. This CDR3 is built from 16 residues. Deletions cut 1 base from V and 1 base from J, with 12 bases between. The chain's CDR3 is CASSLNGITSNQPQHF. CDR3 coding DNA: TGCGCCAGCAGCTTGAATGGTATCACAAGCAATCAGCCCCAGCATTTT.

V and J are TRBV20-1 and TRBJ2-3; D not resolved. The V and J ends lost 8 bases and 6 bases respectively, with 9 bases between them. Germline values: CDR1 DFQATT, CDR2 SNEGSKA (reference sequence). The CDR3 has 10 amino acids. The CDR3 protein is CSPLGDTQYF. The CDR3 nucleotides are TGCAGTCCTCTCGGGGATACGCAGTATTTT.